This T cell receptor (beta chain) appears in the sequencing data of a study of blood T cell repertoires in COVID-19 (TCRdb year 2020). Describing the broader study: Collaborator samples came from the United States, Italy and Spain and covered acute and convalescent phases of COVID-19. The material from the prospective study consisted of cDNA or gDNA derived from T cells, B-cell-depleted T cells, or PBMCs. Subjects who had been exposed to COVID-19, were actively infected with it, or had recovered from it provided the deeply sampled blood TCRbeta repertoires that made up the dataset. The repertoires were released in a freely available public database meant as a resource for research on the immune response to SARS-CoV-2. The samples were drawn from two sources: the first 160 participants of the ongoing ImmuneRACE study, and over 1,000 subjects contributed by 6 global collaborators. A de-identified subject ID, COVID-19 status, age in years and sex were almost always included in the sample metadata. Where available, HLA class I and class II types were taken from metadata supplied by the sample provider and were not determined by assay-based typing. Summary of the overall study and its limitations: Clinical and demographic metadata were provided uncurated, with the amount varying by source and participant.

Collaborating institutions collected whole blood in K2EDTA tubes following their own protocols. For TCRbeta analysis, collaborators shipped samples as frozen whole blood, isolated PBMCs, or DNA extracted from either of those sample types. The germline V gene encodes CDR1 SNHLY and CDR2 FYNNEI. Germline trimming: 4 bases from V, 7 bases from J; junction bases outside gene matches: 1. Including the terminal cysteine and phenylalanine, the CDR3 comprises 12 residues. Only the CDR3 part of the read is kept: 36 bases, read in frame from the first base. The immunoSEQ Assay, a bias-controlled multiplex PCR, was used to amplify TCRbeta CDR3 regions from genomic DNA. Concerning the study's data processing: Nucleated cell counts per sample were estimated from amplification of reference gene primers within the assay. To quantify the absolute abundance of each unique TCRbeta CDR3 rearrangement, sequence reads were collapsed and filtered. Productive Simpson clonality was computed per sample as the square root of Simpson's diversity index over productive rearrangements. TCRdb limited this immuneACCESS table to in-frame rearrangements with V and J called. A share of clones is missing; checked studies link under half to unresolved V genes, and the rest is unexplained. V and J calls and clone size follow that table, whereas D and trimming were derived from the DNA. Within this sample are under 75,000 clones, with about 80% of them counted one time only. The ten most abundant clones make up approximately 52% of the sample.

Concerning this clone: Its cognate antigen has yet to be identified. Within one base of it there is no much larger clone, and no base qualities were kept.

The sequencing sample was made of peripheral blood. The sequence was obtained from an elderly woman with acute or convalescent COVID-19. The chain employs TRBV2 and TRBJ2-1, with TRBD2 identical over 7 junction bases. In nucleotides, the sequence is TGTGCCAGCAGTGGGGAGGGAAATGAGCAGTTCTTC. Translated, it reads CASSGEGNEQFF.